These T cell receptor beta chains were read from a single sample in a study of beta chain features in type 1 diabetes. Here immunoSEQ multiplex PCR was the method, and the copy in TCRdb shows in-frame clones only, minus some. The sample records a few hundred thousand clones, roughly 13% being singletons. The sequencing sample was made of naive CD4+ T cells from blood. These receptors were obtained from a woman aged 18 to 35 with type 1 diabetes. CDR3s include the opening cysteine and the closing phenylalanine or tryptophan. Each record gives: D gene, clone size, J gene, V gene, CDR3 protein. A D gene is named only where the DNA matches it firmly. Not all rows give a size; the values are once, few, many and, for expanded clones, a class.

TRBD1 | NA | TRBJ1-1 | TRBV5-1 | CASSLEGANSEAFF
NA | few | TRBJ2-1 | TRBV7-2 | CASSPLGGSSYNEQFF
NA | NA | TRBJ2-1 | TRBV7-9 | CASYQGHEQFF
TRBD2 | NA | TRBJ2-7 | TRBV27 | CASSPQAGEGYEQYF
TRBD1 | NA | TRBJ2-3 | TRBV5-6 | CASSPGQSTDTQYF
NA | NA | TRBJ1-1 | TRBV2 | CATRWTTTDPEAFF
NA | few | TRBJ1-4 | TRBV7-9 | CASSSQGVGGEKLFF
NA | few | TRBJ2-6 | TRBV7-2 | CASSVRQSSGANVLTF
NA | NA | TRBJ2-1 | TRBV2 | CASSEAPPRGIF
TRBD2 | NA | TRBJ2-7 | TRBV28 | CASSLYFREAAGDSYEQYF
NA | NA | TRBJ1-2 | TRBV28 | CASSLAQGSYTF
TRBD1 | few | TRBJ2-3 | TRBV4-1 | CASSPQGVSGTDTQYF
NA | NA | TRBJ1-2 | TRBV19 | CASSDGANYGYTF
TRBD1 | NA | TRBJ2-5 | TRBV15 | CATRAGQGETQYF
TRBD2 | NA | TRBJ2-3 | TRBV4-1 | CASSQETPGGRGTDTQYF
NA | NA | TRBJ2-3 | TRBV11-3 | CASRGAADTQYF
NA | few | TRBJ2-1 | TRBV19 | CASSIVSADNEQFF
TRBD2 | NA | TRBJ2-2 | TRBV15 | CATSTGGRGTGELFF
NA | NA | TRBJ2-1 | TRBV20-1 | CSASYHNEQFF
NA | NA | TRBJ1-3 | TRBV18 | CASSPGQRNTIYF
NA | few | TRBJ1-1 | TRBV5-1 | CASSLVQGLLKEAFF
NA | NA | TRBJ1-1 | TRBV9 | CASSPRGGFTEAFF
TRBD2 | NA | TRBJ2-1 | TRBV10-2 | CASRGLAGVLAHEQFF
TRBD2 | few | TRBJ2-5 | TRBV9 | CASSPTSGSEGWETQYF
NA | few | TRBJ2-1 | TRBV6-5 | CASSRGTSSEQFF
NA | few | TRBJ1-1 | TRBV19 | CASIGRSGSVTEAFF
TRBD1 | once | TRBJ1-1 | TRBV9 | CASSVEGAGKTEAFF
NA | few | TRBJ2-1 | TRBV11-2 | CASSLGQFNEQFF
NA | NA | TRBJ2-7 | TRBV25-1 | CASSESSGYAYEQYF
NA | NA | TRBJ2-1 | TRBV7-7 | CASSLGLAGVNEQFF
TRBD1 | NA | TRBJ1-1 | TRBV6-6 | CASSDRGNTEAFF
NA | few | TRBJ1-5 | TRBV28 | CASSRGTSNQPQHF
TRBD1 | few | TRBJ2-6 | TRBV7-9 | CAILTNGDSRKSGANVLTF
TRBD2 | once | TRBJ2-7 | TRBV10-1 | CAGRGLAGVSYEQYF
TRBD2 | few | TRBJ2-1 | TRBV10-2 | CASSESRLAGGRLNEQFF
TRBD1 | NA | TRBJ1-2 | TRBV4-2 | CASSQALGQGFGYTF
TRBD2 | NA | TRBJ2-1 | TRBV29-1 | CSYRGEREEVNEQFF
NA | few | TRBJ2-3 | TRBV7-2 | CASSSAATDTQYF
NA | few | TRBJ1-1 | TRBV7-9 | CASSSAGLGNTEAFF
NA | NA | TRBJ1-2 | TRBV7-2 | CASSLDSYGYTF
NA | NA | TRBJ2-6 | TRBV2 | CASSAGWASGANVLTF
NA | few | TRBJ2-7 | TRBV15 | CATSRARQDPSYEQYF
TRBD1 | NA | TRBJ1-2 | TRBV5-4 | CASSRGTGGYGYTF
TRBD1 | NA | TRBJ2-1 | TRBV11-2 | CASSLWGRGSDEQFF
NA | NA | TRBJ2-5 | TRBV6-5 | CASSYSVFSSPRPQYF
TRBD2 | few | TRBJ2-1 | TRBV19 | CASSWTSGRASSYNEQFF
TRBD2 | few | TRBJ2-3 | TRBV4-3 | CASSQLREPTDTQYF
NA | NA | TRBJ1-2 | TRBV2 | CASTTGLYGYTF
NA | NA | TRBJ2-5 | TRBV18 | CASSPERETQYF
TRBD2 | NA | TRBJ2-7 | TRBV2 | CASTPQREGSSEYF
NA | NA | TRBJ2-2 | TRBV11-2 | CASSLRRHGELFF
NA | few | TRBJ1-1 | TRBV6-5 | CASGEGVNTEAFF